This is a list of T cell receptor beta chains from one sample in a study of control samples from healthy donors and cancer patients. Repertoires were generated with immunoSEQ multiplex PCR, while TCRdb's copy carries only in-frame clones and drops some. Among 95,000 to 150,000 clones, around 87% were seen once, and the ten largest hold around 3%. Specimen: blood. The receptors were gathered from a man in his sixties in good health. Each CDR3 is given with its conserved first and last residue. A D gene is named only where the DNA matches it firmly. Expanded clones get a size class; other rows say once, few or many, or leave the size out.

CDR3nt: TGTGCCAGCAGCTTAGGGGAGAACAGTCTAGGAGGCTACACCTTC
CDR3aa: CASSLGENSLGGYTF
j_gene: TRBJ1-2
d_gene: .
v_gene: TRBV7-8
abundance: .

CDR3nt: TGTGCCAGCAGCTCCGACAGTTTCTCCTATAATTCACCCCTCCACTTT
CDR3aa: CASSSDSFSYNSPLHF
j_gene: TRBJ1-6
d_gene: .
v_gene: TRBV7-2
abundance: .

CDR3nt: TGTGCCAGCAGTTTATCCAGAGGTTTTGGGAGTGCTGAAGCTTTCTTT
CDR3aa: CASSLSRGFGSAEAFF
j_gene: TRBJ1-1
d_gene: .
v_gene: TRBV27
abundance: once

CDR3nt: TGTGCCAGCAGTGTGTATTCCGATAATTCACCCCTCCACTTT
CDR3aa: CASSVYSDNSPLHF
j_gene: TRBJ1-6
d_gene: .
v_gene: TRBV25-1
abundance: .

CDR3nt: TGCGCCAGCAGCCCCTATCAGGCCTACGAGCAGTACTTC
CDR3aa: CASSPYQAYEQYF
j_gene: TRBJ2-7
d_gene: .
v_gene: TRBV5-1
abundance: .

CDR3nt: TGTGCCAGCAGTTTAGACAGGGGGCTTGGCTACACCTTC
CDR3aa: CASSLDRGLGYTF
j_gene: TRBJ1-2
d_gene: TRBD1
v_gene: TRBV12-3/TRBV12-4
abundance: .

CDR3nt: TGTGCCAGCAGACCGTTTTTACAGCCCCAGCATTTT
CDR3aa: CASRPFLQPQHF
j_gene: TRBJ1-5
d_gene: .
v_gene: TRBV28
abundance: .

CDR3nt: TGTGCCAGCAGCGTAGGGGGCGGACAGTCACAAGAGACCCAGTACTTC
CDR3aa: CASSVGGGQSQETQYF
j_gene: TRBJ2-5
d_gene: .
v_gene: TRBV9
abundance: .

CDR3nt: TGTGCCAGCAGCCCCCAGGGAAACTCTGCAAGTGGCTACACCTTC
CDR3aa: CASSPQGNSASGYTF
j_gene: TRBJ1-2
d_gene: .
v_gene: TRBV11-2
abundance: .

CDR3nt: TGTGCCAGCAGCCCCGCGCGGGGGTACTACGAGCAGTACTTC
CDR3aa: CASSPARGYYEQYF
j_gene: TRBJ2-7
d_gene: TRBD2
v_gene: TRBV28
abundance: .

CDR3nt: TGTGCTAGCGGGCCGTGGGACACCGGGGAGCTGTTTTTT
CDR3aa: CASGPWDTGELFF
j_gene: TRBJ2-2
d_gene: TRBD2
v_gene: TRBV7-7
abundance: .

CDR3nt: TGTGCCAGCAGCGTAGCTTCGACAGGGGGCTATGGCTACACCTTC
CDR3aa: CASSVASTGGYGYTF
j_gene: TRBJ1-2
d_gene: TRBD1
v_gene: TRBV9
abundance: once

CDR3nt: TGTGCCAGCACCCCCAGGTCAGGGGGACTCTCCTACAATGAGCAGTTCTTC
CDR3aa: CASTPRSGGLSYNEQFF
j_gene: TRBJ2-1
d_gene: .
v_gene: TRBV28
abundance: .

CDR3nt: TGTGCCAGCAGTTTACCTCGGCCCGGACAGGGGGCGAGGCAAGATACGCAGTATTTT
CDR3aa: CASSLPRPGQGARQDTQYF
j_gene: TRBJ2-3
d_gene: TRBD1
v_gene: TRBV28
abundance: .

CDR3nt: TGTGCCAGCAGTTACGAGGGGGCGAGAAATTCACCCCTCCACTTT
CDR3aa: CASSYEGARNSPLHF
j_gene: TRBJ1-6
d_gene: TRBD1
v_gene: TRBV6-6
abundance: .

CDR3nt: TGTGCCAGCAGTGAATCTGGCCCGGCGAACAATCAGCCCCAGCATTTT
CDR3aa: CASSESGPANNQPQHF
j_gene: TRBJ1-5
d_gene: .
v_gene: TRBV25-1
abundance: .

CDR3nt: TGTGCCAGCTCACTGGACGGATCCTACGAGCAGTACTTC
CDR3aa: CASSLDGSYEQYF
j_gene: TRBJ2-7
d_gene: .
v_gene: TRBV18
abundance: .

CDR3nt: TGTGCCAGTACCCTGTCGGGGCAGGACACTGAAGCTTTCTTT
CDR3aa: CASTLSGQDTEAFF
j_gene: TRBJ1-1
d_gene: .
v_gene: TRBV19
abundance: .

CDR3nt: TGTGCCAGTAGTCCACAGGGAATCAATGACGAGCAGTTCTTC
CDR3aa: CASSPQGINDEQFF
j_gene: TRBJ2-1
d_gene: .
v_gene: TRBV19
abundance: .

CDR3nt: TGTGCCAGCAGCCCAGTGCAGGGTGAGCAGTTCTTC
CDR3aa: CASSPVQGEQFF
j_gene: TRBJ2-1
d_gene: .
v_gene: TRBV7-2
abundance: .

CDR3nt: TGCGCCAGCAGTGAGTCACCCGGAGTAGCCAAAAACATTCAGTACTTC
CDR3aa: CASSESPGVAKNIQYF
j_gene: TRBJ2-4
d_gene: .
v_gene: TRBV10-1
abundance: .

CDR3nt: TGTGCCAGCAGCGCGACCTCGACAGGGGTCCTTGAGCAGTTCTTC
CDR3aa: CASSATSTGVLEQFF
j_gene: TRBJ2-1
d_gene: TRBD1
v_gene: TRBV9
abundance: once

CDR3nt: TGCGCCAGCAGTGATTCCACGGGACAGGGGGAAAACATTCAGTACTTC
CDR3aa: CASSDSTGQGENIQYF
j_gene: TRBJ2-4
d_gene: TRBD1
v_gene: TRBV10-2
abundance: .

CDR3nt: TGCGCCAGCAGCCAAGATCAGGCAGCGAACACCGGGGAGCTGTTTTTT
CDR3aa: CASSQDQAANTGELFF
j_gene: TRBJ2-2
d_gene: .
v_gene: TRBV4-1
abundance: .

CDR3nt: TGTGCCAGCAGTTACTCGAAACACGGGGAGTACTTC
CDR3aa: CASSYSKHGEYF
j_gene: TRBJ2-7
d_gene: .
v_gene: TRBV6-2/TRBV6-3
abundance: .

CDR3nt: TGTGCCAGCAGCCATGCAGGGCGGAACACTGAAGCTTTCTTT
CDR3aa: CASSHAGRNTEAFF
j_gene: TRBJ1-1
d_gene: .
v_gene: TRBV3-1/TRBV3-2
abundance: few

CDR3nt: TGTGCCAGCAGCTTAGTATTTTCAGGTCCGGACACCTTC
CDR3aa: CASSLVFSGPDTF
j_gene: TRBJ1-2
d_gene: .
v_gene: TRBV7-8
abundance: .

CDR3nt: TGTGCCTGGGAAAAGGGGGGAATCTACGAGCAGTACTTC
CDR3aa: CAWEKGGIYEQYF
j_gene: TRBJ2-7
d_gene: .
v_gene: TRBV30
abundance: .

CDR3nt: TGTGCCAGCAGACCTACAGGGTCCAACTATGGCTACACCTTC
CDR3aa: CASRPTGSNYGYTF
j_gene: TRBJ1-2
d_gene: .
v_gene: TRBV6-5
abundance: .

CDR3nt: TGCGCCAGCAGCTTGGCTACAGGGAGCTACAATGAGCAGTTCTTC
CDR3aa: CASSLATGSYNEQFF
j_gene: TRBJ2-1
d_gene: .
v_gene: TRBV5-1
abundance: .

CDR3nt: TGTGCCAGCAGCTTAAACGTTGGGAGGGCTAATACGCAGTATTTT
CDR3aa: CASSLNVGRANTQYF
j_gene: TRBJ2-3
d_gene: TRBD2
v_gene: TRBV7-3
abundance: .

CDR3nt: TGTGCCAGCAGCGCCTACCGACAGGGGTCCTACGAGCAGTACTTC
CDR3aa: CASSAYRQGSYEQYF
j_gene: TRBJ2-7
d_gene: TRBD1
v_gene: TRBV7-2
abundance: few

CDR3nt: TGTGCCAGTAGTATCGTCTCACGATCTAACTATGGCTACACCTTC
CDR3aa: CASSIVSRSNYGYTF
j_gene: TRBJ1-2
d_gene: .
v_gene: TRBV19
abundance: few

CDR3nt: TGTGCCAGCAGCTTAGTACTAGTCGCCGAGCAGTACTTC
CDR3aa: CASSLVLVAEQYF
j_gene: TRBJ2-7
d_gene: .
v_gene: TRBV7-2
abundance: .

CDR3nt: TGTGCCAGCAGTCCCTCGACGGGATCGGGAAAACTGTTTTTT
CDR3aa: CASSPSTGSGKLFF
j_gene: TRBJ1-4
d_gene: .
v_gene: TRBV27
abundance: .

CDR3nt: TGTGCCTGGAGTGTTCAATCACCCCTCCACTTT
CDR3aa: CAWSVQSPLHF
j_gene: TRBJ1-6
d_gene: .
v_gene: TRBV30
abundance: .

CDR3nt: TGTGCCAGCGGGTGGGCTACACTTAATCAGCCCCAGCATTTT
CDR3aa: CASGWATLNQPQHF
j_gene: TRBJ1-5
d_gene: .
v_gene: TRBV27
abundance: .

CDR3nt: TGTGCCAGTAGCCGGGGGGACGTCCCGAACACCGGGGAGCTGTTTTTT
CDR3aa: CASSRGDVPNTGELFF
j_gene: TRBJ2-2
d_gene: TRBD2
v_gene: TRBV19
abundance: .

CDR3nt: TGTGCCATCAGGGGAGGAACTACCTACGAGCAGTACTTC
CDR3aa: CAIRGGTTYEQYF
j_gene: TRBJ2-7
d_gene: .
v_gene: TRBV10-3
abundance: .

CDR3nt: TGTGCCAGCCTTCGGCTAGCGGGGGGGAGAGAGACCCAGTACTTC
CDR3aa: CASLRLAGGRETQYF
j_gene: TRBJ2-5
d_gene: TRBD2
v_gene: TRBV2
abundance: .

CDR3nt: TGTGCCAGCAGTCCCACTGGGGCTTCAGGAGGGAGGGGCTACACCTTC
CDR3aa: CASSPTGASGGRGYTF
j_gene: TRBJ1-2
d_gene: .
v_gene: TRBV28
abundance: .

CDR3nt: TGTGCCAGCAGCCCCGGAGGAAGACAAGGCTACACCTTC
CDR3aa: CASSPGGRQGYTF
j_gene: TRBJ1-2
d_gene: .
v_gene: TRBV14
abundance: once

CDR3nt: TGCGCCAGCAGCTTGGTTATTAGCGGGGGCCCCAATGAGCAGTTCTTC
CDR3aa: CASSLVISGGPNEQFF
j_gene: TRBJ2-1
d_gene: TRBD2
v_gene: TRBV5-1
abundance: .

CDR3nt: TGTGCCAGTAGTATAAAGAACAGTAGGAGCTATGGCTACACCTTC
CDR3aa: CASSIKNSRSYGYTF
j_gene: TRBJ1-2
d_gene: .
v_gene: TRBV19
abundance: .

CDR3nt: TGTGCCAGCAGTGAACAGGGATTTAATGGCTACACCTTC
CDR3aa: CASSEQGFNGYTF
j_gene: TRBJ1-2
d_gene: .
v_gene: TRBV27
abundance: few

CDR3nt: TGTGCCAGCAGTTACTCATGGCAGAATAATTCACCCCTCCACTTT
CDR3aa: CASSYSWQNNSPLHF
j_gene: TRBJ1-6
d_gene: .
v_gene: TRBV6-5
abundance: .

CDR3nt: TGCGCCAGCAGCCCAGGGTCGCCCGGGACCAATGCCTACAATGAGCAGTTCTTC
CDR3aa: CASSPGSPGTNAYNEQFF
j_gene: TRBJ2-1
d_gene: .
v_gene: TRBV5-1
abundance: .

CDR3nt: TGTGCCAGCAGCCCCTTGGGGCCCGGGGAGCTGTTTTTT
CDR3aa: CASSPLGPGELFF
j_gene: TRBJ2-2
d_gene: .
v_gene: TRBV3-1/TRBV3-2
abundance: once

CDR3nt: TGTGCCAGCAGCTGGGACAGGGGGCAAGAAAAACTGTTTTTT
CDR3aa: CASSWDRGQEKLFF
j_gene: TRBJ1-4
d_gene: TRBD1
v_gene: TRBV7-9
abundance: .

CDR3nt: TGCGCCAGCAGCCAAGGGACAGGGGTCAATCAGCCCCAGCATTTT
CDR3aa: CASSQGTGVNQPQHF
j_gene: TRBJ1-5
d_gene: TRBD1
v_gene: TRBV5-1
abundance: .

CDR3nt: TGTGCCTGGAGAGGACAGTTAGCGGGCACCGGGGAGCTGTTTTTT
CDR3aa: CAWRGQLAGTGELFF
j_gene: TRBJ2-2
d_gene: .
v_gene: TRBV30
abundance: .

CDR3nt: TGTGCCAGCAGCTGGCGACAGGGGAATTCACCCCTCCACTTT
CDR3aa: CASSWRQGNSPLHF
j_gene: TRBJ1-6
d_gene: TRBD1
v_gene: TRBV5-6
abundance: .

CDR3nt: TGTGCCAGTGCCCTAAGAAGCAGGGCGCTCGGTTCCTACAATGAGCAGTTCTTC
CDR3aa: CASALRSRALGSYNEQFF
j_gene: TRBJ2-1
d_gene: .
v_gene: TRBV19
abundance: .

CDR3nt: TGTGCCAGCAGTCTCTCACTAAACAGGGACACTGAAGCTTTCTTT
CDR3aa: CASSLSLNRDTEAFF
j_gene: TRBJ1-1
d_gene: .
v_gene: TRBV28
abundance: .

CDR3nt: TGCGCCAGCTCCTTGGCCGGGACAGGGGCGGAAAAACTGTTTTTT
CDR3aa: CASSLAGTGAEKLFF
j_gene: TRBJ1-4
d_gene: TRBD1
v_gene: TRBV5-1
abundance: .

CDR3nt: TGTGCCAGCAGTTACTACCCCGAGAACACTGAAGCTTTCTTT
CDR3aa: CASSYYPENTEAFF
j_gene: TRBJ1-1
d_gene: .
v_gene: TRBV6-5
abundance: .